The 18 T cell receptor beta chains reported below all come from one sample, sequenced in a study of T cell changes during pregnancy in multiple sclerosis. Measured with immunoSEQ multiplex PCR; TCRdb has only the in-frame clones, and not every one. The sample holds roughly 89,000 clones, about 93% seen once. The specimen comprised peripheral blood, sampled after pregnancy. These receptors all come from a female donor in good health, enrolled as a control in a pregnancy study.

The J gene is TRBJ2-1, the V gene TRBV28; 10 nucleotides match TRBD2. This CDR3 spans 15 amino acids. After removal of 11 bases from V and 7 bases from J, the junction contained 14 bases not matched to a gene. Germline V gene lookup returns CDR1 MDHEN and CDR2 SYDVKM. CDR3 amino acids: CASSRGAGGINEQFF. The CDR3 bases are TGTGCCTCTTCACGTGGAGCGGGAGGGATTAATGAGCAGTTCTTC.

Written as DNA, the CDR3 is TGTGCCAGCAGCTTAGCGGTAACGACAGGGAGGGGAAACACCATATATTTT. Its protein product is CASSLAVTTGRGNTIYF. V is TRBV7-2 and J is TRBJ1-3; 7 bases are shared with TRBD1. After removal of 0 bases from V and 4 bases from J, the junction contained 9 bases not matched to a gene. This CDR3 region has 17 residues. Germline lookup yields CDR1 SGHTA and CDR2 FQGNSA.

V is TRBV6-6 and J is TRBJ2-3; D not resolved. V was shortened by 0 bases and J by 0 bases, with 4 bases between the two germline ends. CDR1 and CDR2 (germline): MNHNY, SVGAGI (reference sequence). The CDR3 has 14 residues. The CDR3 sequence is CASSYSTSTDTQYF. For the CDR3, the DNA is TGTGCCAGCAGTTACTCGACTAGCACAGATACGCAGTATTTT.

V gene TRBV6-5 combines with J gene TRBJ2-7; no clear D gene. V lost 6 bases and J 2 bases, leaving 11 bases between the germline ends. The CDR3 runs to 13 residues. Germline CDR1 is MNHEY and CDR2 is SVGAGI. The CDR3 nucleotides read TGTGCCAGCAGGAAGACTGCAACCTACGAGCAGTACTTC. Protein sequence: CASRKTATYEQYF.

This clone was recorded only once. This rearrangement joins TRBV7-9 to TRBJ2-3, with TRBD1 matching 8 bases. This CDR3 spans 15 amino acids. Germline CDR1 SEHNR, CDR2 FQNEAQ (reference sequence). V lost 1 base, J lost 6 bases, and 6 bases stayed unmatched. The CDR3 here is CASSLVQGAQDTQYF. The DNA of the CDR3 is TGTGCCAGCAGCTTAGTCCAGGGGGCGCAGGATACGCAGTATTTT.

This clone has a single count. The chain combines TRBV5-6 with TRBJ2-6; 7 positions agree with TRBD2. The CDR3 loop spans 17 amino acids. CDR1 SGHDT and CDR2 YYEEEE come from the germline V gene. Trimming removed 3 bases from V and 0 bases from J; junction bases left unmatched: 6. The CDR3 coding sequence is TGTGCCAGCAGCTCCCTAGCGGCCGGCTCTGGGGCCAACGTCCTGACTTTC. Its protein product is CASSSLAAGSGANVLTF.

In this sample, this clone turned up once. V is TRBV5-4 and J is TRBJ2-7; D is undetermined. Trimming took off 0 bases at V and 2 bases at J, with 6 bases between the two ends. Germline V gene data show CDR1 as SGHNT and CDR2 as YYREEE (reference sequence). The CDR3 sequence is 13 residues long. The CDR3 sequence is CASSLELAYEQYF. CDR3 bases: TGTGCCAGCAGCTTGGAGCTGGCCTACGAGCAGTACTTC.

This clone appeared once. The chain carries TRBV5-4 and TRBJ2-1; TRBD2 matches 7 bases. The CDR3 consists of 15 residues. V trimming: 4 bases; J trimming: 5 bases; junction bases outside the gene matches: 9. The germline CDR1 and CDR2 sequences are SGHNT and YYREEE (reference sequence). The CDR3 DNA sequence: TGTGCCAGCAGCCCTAACGGACTAGTCGACAATGAGCAGTTCTTC. Amino acid sequence: CASSPNGLVDNEQFF.

V usage is TRBV5-1 and J usage is TRBJ2-7; 7 bases align to TRBD1. CDR3 size: 15 residues. Germline V gene sequence: CDR1 SGHRS, CDR2 YFSETQ. Trimming removed 2 bases from V and 2 bases from J; junction bases left unmatched: 7. The CDR3 loop reads CASSFRPTGTYEQYF. As DNA, the CDR3 is TGCGCCAGCAGCTTCCGCCCGACAGGGACCTACGAGCAGTACTTC.

The chain combines TRBV7-6 with TRBJ2-5; no reliable D call. Trimming removed 2 bases at V and 2 bases at J, with 9 bases between. Germline loops: CDR1 SGHVS, CDR2 FNYEAQ. The CDR3 has 14 residues. The CDR3 DNA sequence: TGTGCCAGCAGCTTATTAATCAGTCAAGAGACCCAGTACTTC. Its translation is CASSLLISQETQYF.

This rearrangement joins TRBV5-4 to TRBJ2-2; 7 bases line up with TRBD2. CDR3 length: 20 residues. Germline-derived CDR1 and CDR2 are SGHNT and YYREEE (reference sequence). The V and J ends lost 3 bases and 5 bases, in that order; junction bases with no gene match: 22. In DNA form, the CDR3 reads TGTGCCAGCAGCTGGGCACCTGGTCGGGCTAGCGGAAACCCGACCGGGGAGCTGTTTTTT. Translated: CASSWAPGRASGNPTGELFF. Full variable domain (rest looked up from reference TRBV5-4 and TRBJ2-2): ETGVTQSPTHLIKTRGQQVTLRCSSQSGHNTVSWYQQALGQGPQFIFQYYREEENGRGNFPPRFSGLQFPNYSSELNVNALELDDSALYLCASSWAPGRASGNPTGELFFGEGSRLTVL.

This chain links TRBV5-1 with TRBJ2-1; the D is unclear. Trimming took 0 bases from V and 8 from J, leaving 9 bases between them. Germline CDR1 reads SGHRS; CDR2 reads YFSETQ. The CDR3 sequence is 13 residues long. CDR3 residues: CASSLAYPHEQFF. The CDR3 DNA reads TGCGCCAGCAGCTTGGCCTACCCGCATGAGCAGTTCTTC.

V is TRBV29-1 and J is TRBJ2-3; 13 bases are a match to TRBD2. CDR3 size: 17 residues. Germline trimming cut 6 bases from V and 0 bases from J; bases unmatched to any gene: 9. Germline V CDR1 and CDR2: SQVTM, ANQGSEA. The CDR3 sequence is CSVEGLAGSGSTDTQYF. The DNA of the CDR3 is TGCAGCGTGGAGGGACTAGCGGGAAGTGGTAGCACAGATACGCAGTATTTT.

In DNA form, the CDR3 reads TGTGCCAGCAGTTACCCAGGGGCTGATGAGCAGTTCTTC. It encodes CASSYPGADEQFF. This sequence joins TRBV2 and TRBJ2-1, with D perhaps matching TRBD1 (6 bases). Germline V gene lookup returns CDR1 SNHLY and CDR2 FYNNEI. The CDR3 loop spans 13 amino acids. Between the trimmed V and J ends, which lost 5 bases and 8 bases, there was a span of 13 bases.

The rearrangement uses TRBV7-9 and TRBJ1-2; D may be TRBD1 (6 bases). Trimming pared 1 base from V and 2 bases from J, leaving 8 bases between. The CDR3 covers 14 residues. Germline CDR1 SEHNR, CDR2 FQNEAQ (reference sequence). The CDR3 coding sequence is TGTGCCAGCAGCTTAGGGCAGGGGAACTATGGCTACACCTTC. This encodes CASSLGQGNYGYTF.

The chain combines TRBV5-3 with TRBJ1-2; the D is unclear. TRBV5-3 is sorted into the ORF group, with uncertain function. The CDR3 loop spans 14 amino acids. The germline V and J ends were trimmed by 3 bases and 4 bases, with 13 bases remaining between them. The CDR3 sequence is CARSSPGSVYGYTF. CDR3 DNA sequence: TGTGCCAGAAGCTCTCCCGGAAGCGTCTATGGCTACACCTTC.

This chain joins TRBV5-4 and TRBJ2-3, with D maybe TRBD2 (5 bases). Germline V gene data show CDR1 as SGHNT and CDR2 as YYREEE (reference sequence). The CDR3 is 17 residues long. Trimming cost V 5 bases and J 5 bases, with 24 bases left between them. The CDR3 is CASSSDLGGLREDTQYF. CDR3 nucleotides: TGTGCCAGCAGTTCTGACCTTGGCGGGTTGAGGGAAGATACGCAGTATTTT.

The J gene is TRBJ2-7, the V gene TRBV4-1, with TRBD1 as a possible D gene (5 bases). Germline-derived CDR1 and CDR2 are MGHRA and YSYEKL. The CDR3 sequence is 15 residues long. Trimming took 2 bases from V and 3 from J, leaving 14 bases between them. The chain's CDR3 is CASSQRATRGYEQYF. The DNA of the CDR3 is TGCGCCAGCAGCCAAAGGGCTACAAGGGGCTACGAGCAGTACTTC.